The 22 T cell receptor beta chains below come from one sample, sequenced in a study of T cell responses to AZD1222 COVID-19 vaccine. Measured with immunoSEQ multiplex PCR; TCRdb has only the in-frame clones, and not every one. This table holds 130,000 or so clones, about 93% found once. The specimen was peripheral blood, collected on day 0 of AZD1222 vaccination. These receptors were collected from an adult in good health.

The gene calls are TRBV6-5 and TRBJ2-3, with 9 bases lining up with TRBD2. The CDR3 covers 13 residues. The V and J ends lost 10 bases and 1 base, in that order; junction bases with no gene match: 3. Germline V gene sequence: CDR1 MNHEY, CDR2 SVGAGI. The CDR3 sequence: CATRTSGTDTQYF. The CDR3 region has the DNA TGTGCCACCCGGACTAGCGGCACAGATACGCAGTATTTT.

This clone was recorded once. The genes are TRBV5-5 and TRBJ2-3; D may correspond to TRBD1 or TRBD2 (5 bases each). Trimming took 4 bases from V and 7 from J, leaving 19 bases between them. Per germline, CDR1 SGHKS and CDR2 YYEKEE (reference sequence). The CDR3 extends over 15 amino acids. DNA of the CDR3: TGTGCCAGCAGCCCCGGTTTGGGGGATCATTATACGCAGTATTTT. It encodes CASSPGLGDHYTQYF.

The chain recombines TRBV30 with TRBJ1-2, with D possibly matching TRBD1 (5 bases). V was pared by 5 bases and J by 3 bases, with 10 bases between. Germline assignment: CDR1 GTSNPN and CDR2 SVGIG (reference sequence). CDR3 size: 12 residues. The CDR3 DNA is TGTGCCTGGGGGACGGTACACTATGGCTACACCTTC. Translating it yields CAWGTVHYGYTF.

J is TRBJ2-3 and V is TRBV12-3 or TRBV12-4; 9 nucleotides agree with TRBD2. The CDR3 loop spans 12 amino acids. V lost 3 bases, J lost 14 bases, and 6 bases stayed unmatched. CDR3 bases: TGTGCCAGCAGTTTGTCCGCGGGAGGGGGGTATTTT. Translation: CASSLSAGGGYF.

This chain connects TRBV27 to TRBJ1-5; 10 positions match TRBD1. CDR3 length equals 15 residues. From germline, CDR1 is MNHEY and CDR2 SMNVEV (reference sequence). With V trimmed by 6 bases and J by 3 bases, 5 bases remained unmatched. CDR3 loop: CASSQTGGFNQPQHF. For the CDR3, the DNA is TGTGCCAGCAGCCAGACAGGGGGCTTCAATCAGCCCCAGCATTTT.

The chain links TRBV21-1 to TRBJ2-7; the tabulated D call, TRBD2, remains unverified against the DNA. TRBV21-1 is recorded as a pseudogene. This CDR3 is 16 amino acids long. The CDR3 DNA is TGTGCCAGCAGCAAAGGAAAGGCCAGACTGGTCTACGAGCAGTACTTC. Translated, it gives CASSKGKARLVYEQYF.

The V call is TRBV5-8, the J call TRBJ1-2; no reliable D call. Looked up from germline, CDR1 is SGHTS and CDR2 is YDEGEE. This CDR3 has 14 amino acids. The V end was cut by 2 bases, the J end by 0 bases, with 8 bases between. In nucleotides, the CDR3 is TGTGCCAGCAGCTTTAGGACGGCTAACTATGGCTACACCTTC. Its protein product is CASSFRTANYGYTF. The whole variable domain, filled in from reference TRBV5-8 and TRBJ1-2, reads EAGVTQSPTHLIKTRGQQATLRCSPISGHTSVYWYQQALGLGLQFLLWYDEGEERNRGNFPPRFSGRQFPNYSSELNVNALELEDSALYLCASSFRTANYGYTFGSGTRLTVV.

V usage is TRBV5-1 and J usage is TRBJ2-1; 12 bases match TRBD2. The J segment lost 8 bases and the V segment lost 2 bases, leaving 8 bases of the junction unmatched. The CDR3 extends over 16 amino acids. From germline, CDR1 is SGHRS and CDR2 YFSETQ. Written as DNA, the CDR3 is TGCGCCAGCAGCTTAAAAACTAGCGGGGGGCGTCATGAGCAGTTCTTC. It is translated as CASSLKTSGGRHEQFF.

The rearrangement links TRBV11-3 to TRBJ1-5; a possible D gene is TRBD1 (5 bases). The CDR3 has 16 amino acids. The germline CDR1 and CDR2 sequences are SGHNT and YENEEA. Trimming took off 5 bases at V and 3 bases at J, with 17 bases between the two ends. The CDR3 loop is CASSLSLRQLNQPQHF. CDR3 DNA sequence: TGTGCCAGCAGCCTCTCCTTGAGACAGCTCAATCAGCCCCAGCATTTT.

The V gene is TRBV29-1, the J gene TRBJ1-1; TRBD1 is a possible D gene (6 bases). This CDR3 region has 13 residues. Per germline, CDR1 SQVTM and CDR2 ANQGSEA. Trimming removed 5 bases at V and 5 bases at J, with 15 bases between. CDR3 sequence reads: CSVIRGTRTEAFF. In DNA, the CDR3 is TGCAGCGTTATAAGGGGGACTAGGACTGAAGCTTTCTTT.

This clone is a singleton in its sample. J is TRBJ2-7 and V is TRBV4-1; tentative D call: TRBD1 (5 bases). Germline assignment: CDR1 MGHRA and CDR2 YSYEKL. With 3 bases removed from V and 0 bases from J, the gap between germline ends came to 18 bases. The CDR3 extends over 17 amino acids. CDR3 nucleotide sequence: TGCGCCAGCAGCCAGGATCCGGTGACAGTCAGCTCCTACGAGCAGTACTTC. Protein product: CASSQDPVTVSSYEQYF.

This chain links TRBV7-3 with TRBJ1-2; TRBD1 aligns across 9 bases. The CDR3 contains 14 residues. CDR1 is SGHTA and CDR2 is FQGTGA in the germline V gene. Trimming took 5 bases from V and 7 from J; bases not matched to a gene: 8. The CDR3 loop is CASSAHRGRFGYTF. Here the CDR3 DNA reads TGTGCCAGCAGCGCCCACAGGGGGCGGTTTGGCTACACCTTC.

This sequence joins TRBV12-5 and TRBJ1-3; 8 bases fit TRBD1. The germline CDR1 and CDR2 sequences are LGHNT and FRNRAP. This CDR3 spans 17 amino acids. V trimming: 4 bases; J trimming: 0 bases; junction bases outside the gene matches: 8. The CDR3 loop reads CASGSGQVLSSGNTIYF. The CDR3 DNA follows: TGTGCTAGTGGTTCGGGACAGGTACTAAGCTCTGGAAACACCATATATTTT.

As DNA, the CDR3 is TGCAGTGCTAGTTGGCGGGAGGGCCAGGGAGATACGCAGTATTTT. Translating it yields CSASWREGQGDTQYF. The rearrangement joins TRBV20-1 to TRBJ2-3, with 9 bases fitting TRBD2. The ends lost 3 bases at V and 5 bases at J; junction bases unmatched: 9. CDR1 and CDR2 (germline): DFQATT, SNEGSKA (reference sequence). The CDR3 has 15 amino acids.

This chain uses TRBV7-3 with TRBJ1-6, with D possibly TRBD1 on 6 matching bases. Germline-derived CDR1 and CDR2 are SGHTA and FQGTGA. The CDR3 consists of 15 residues. V dropped 4 bases and J dropped 3 bases, with 10 bases sitting between them. In nucleotides, the CDR3 is TGTGCCAGCAGCTCCAGGGGAGGCTATAATTCACCCCTCCACTTT. This gives the protein CASSSRGGYNSPLHF. The whole variable domain, remainder taken from reference TRBV7-3 and TRBJ1-6, is GAGVSQTPSNKVTEKGKYVELRCDPISGHTALYWYRQSLGQGPEFLIYFQGTGAADDSGLPNDRFFAVRPEGSVSTLKIQRTERGDSAVYLCASSSRGGYNSPLHFGNGTRLTVT.

The chain carries TRBV6-5 and TRBJ2-3; a weak D match, TRBD2 (6 bases). CDR1 is MNHEY and CDR2 is SVGAGI in the germline V gene. The length of the CDR3 is 15 residues. Trimming removed 4 bases at V and 4 bases at J, with 15 bases between. The CDR3 DNA reads TGTGCCAGCAGTTCAGCCGGGGGATTCGCAGATACGCAGTATTTT. Protein: CASSSAGGFADTQYF.

The CDR3 loop is CASSVGGEQYF. The CDR3 nucleotides are TGCGCCAGCAGTGTAGGTGGGGAGCAGTACTTC. This chain uses TRBV10-1 with TRBJ2-7; D is ambiguous. The CDR3 sequence is 11 residues long. The germline V gene has CDR1 WNHNN and CDR2 SYGVQD (reference sequence). V lost 4 bases to trimming and J lost 7 bases, with 8 bases between them.

The rearrangement joins TRBV5-1 to TRBJ2-1; 7 bases are shared with TRBD2. The length of the CDR3 is 15 residues. The ends lost 0 bases at V and 9 bases at J; junction bases unmatched: 9. Germline V gene sequence: CDR1 SGHRS, CDR2 YFSETQ. The CDR3 region is CASSLDRRESGEQFF. CDR3 sequence (DNA): TGCGCCAGCAGCTTGGATCGGCGGGAGAGCGGTGAGCAGTTCTTC.

This chain connects TRBV4-1 to TRBJ2-7, with D tentatively TRBD2 (6 bases). V gave up 2 bases and J gave up 3 bases, with 14 bases separating them. The CDR3 has 15 residues. Germline CDR1 is MGHRA and CDR2 is YSYEKL. In nucleotides, the CDR3 is TGCGCCAGCAGCCAACGGCGGGGACCATTCTACGAGCAGTACTTC. Translating it yields CASSQRRGPFYEQYF.

This chain uses TRBV19 with TRBJ2-7, with D perhaps matching TRBD1 or TRBD2 (5 bases each). V lost 7 bases, J lost 0 bases, and 7 bases lay in between. CDR1 is LNHDA and CDR2 is SQIVND in the germline V gene (reference sequence). CDR3 size: 12 residues. CDR3 region: CASKGSSYEQYF. CDR3 DNA sequence: TGTGCCAGTAAGGGGAGCTCCTACGAGCAGTACTTC.

This chain links TRBV18 with TRBJ2-7; 9 nucleotides line up with TRBD2. The CDR3 totals 14 residues. Germline V gives CDR1 KGHSH, CDR2 LQKENI. V lost 6 bases to trimming and J lost 5 bases; unmatched junction nucleotides: 8. In nucleotides, the CDR3 is TGTGCCAGCTCCCAATCGGGACTAGCACACGAGCAGTACTTC. This codes for CASSQSGLAHEQYF.

The CDR3: CASSLGDRNTEAFF. DNA of the CDR3: TGCGCCAGCAGCTTGGGGGACAGGAACACTGAAGCTTTCTTT. The chain couples TRBV5-1 to TRBJ1-1; 7 bases fit TRBD1. Germline values: CDR1 SGHRS, CDR2 YFSETQ. Trimming at V came to 0 bases and at J to 1 base, leaving 0 bases not matched to a gene. The CDR3 covers 14 residues.